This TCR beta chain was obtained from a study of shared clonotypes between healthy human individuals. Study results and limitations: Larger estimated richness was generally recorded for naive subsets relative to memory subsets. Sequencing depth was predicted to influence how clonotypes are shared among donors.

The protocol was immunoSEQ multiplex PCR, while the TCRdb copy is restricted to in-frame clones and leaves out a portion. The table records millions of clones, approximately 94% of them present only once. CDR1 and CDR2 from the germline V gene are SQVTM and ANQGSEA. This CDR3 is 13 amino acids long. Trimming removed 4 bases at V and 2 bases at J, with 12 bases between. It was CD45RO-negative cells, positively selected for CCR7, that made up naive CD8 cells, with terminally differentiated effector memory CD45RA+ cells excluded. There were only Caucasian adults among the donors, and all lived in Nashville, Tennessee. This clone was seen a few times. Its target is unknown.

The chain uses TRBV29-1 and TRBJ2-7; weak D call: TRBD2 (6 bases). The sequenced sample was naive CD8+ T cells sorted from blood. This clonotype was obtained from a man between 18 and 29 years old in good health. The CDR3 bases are TGCAGCGTTGGGGAGGACGGCACCTACGAGCAGTACTTC. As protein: CSVGEDGTYEQYF.